This TCR beta chain was documented in a study of CD8 T cells in Susac syndrome. TCR beta sequences were obtained from blood CD8+ and CD4+ T cells. Controls comprised healthy donors matched for age and sex. Negative isolation yielded CD8+ and CD4+ T cells; FACS enriched TEMRA cells. Trimming took 3 bases from V and 3 from J, leaving 21 bases between them. The CDR3 consists of 17 residues. The V gene's germline CDR1 is SGDLS and CDR2 YYNGEE. With random hexamers, reverse transcription was performed on about 0.5 to 1 ug of RNA. It was immunoSEQ multiplex PCR that amplified TCR beta CDR3 across 54 Vbeta and 13 Jbeta. TCRdb reprocessed the immunoSEQ multiplex PCR reads with MiXCR, giving one entry per CDR3 protein. The repertoire holds more than 110,000 distinct CDR3 sequences, with approximately 95% as singletons. The count of this clonotype is one.

The receptor's source is a human donor in good health. The chain is built from TRBV9 and TRBJ1-2, with D possibly TRBD1 on 6 matching bases. The specimen sequenced was CD8+ T cells from PBMCs. In DNA, the CDR3 is TGTGCCAGCAGCGACGACGGATTAGGGGGGAGTGACTATGGCTACACCTTC. This codes for CASSDDGLGGSDYGYTF.